This T cell receptor (beta chain) was identified during a study of blood T cell repertoires in COVID-19. As for the study in general: The samples span acute and convalescent COVID-19 from the United States, Italy and Spain. Nucleic acid was either cDNA or gDNA, and it came from T cells, B-cell-depleted T cells, or PBMCs.

As processed by the authors: Cell counts per sample came from amplifying reference gene primers. This table comes from immunoSEQ multiplex PCR, and its TCRdb copy is limited to in-frame clones, with some not included. V, J and clone size derive from that table, while D and trimming were established from the DNA sequence. In the table there are around 280,000 clones, approximately 83% of which are singletons. The junction had 3 bases not matched to a gene; V was cut back by 4 bases and J by 1 base. Germline-derived CDR1 and CDR2 are SGHNT and YYREEE (reference sequence). There are 15 residues in the CDR3.

The receptor's source is a woman in her 30s who had recovered from COVID-19. The sequencing sample was made of peripheral blood. This sequence joins TRBV5-4 and TRBJ2-3; 10 nucleotides line up with TRBD2. For the CDR3, the DNA is TGTGCCAGCAGCCCTGGACTAGCGGGCACAGATACGCAGTATTTT. Translation gives CASSPGLAGTDTQYF.